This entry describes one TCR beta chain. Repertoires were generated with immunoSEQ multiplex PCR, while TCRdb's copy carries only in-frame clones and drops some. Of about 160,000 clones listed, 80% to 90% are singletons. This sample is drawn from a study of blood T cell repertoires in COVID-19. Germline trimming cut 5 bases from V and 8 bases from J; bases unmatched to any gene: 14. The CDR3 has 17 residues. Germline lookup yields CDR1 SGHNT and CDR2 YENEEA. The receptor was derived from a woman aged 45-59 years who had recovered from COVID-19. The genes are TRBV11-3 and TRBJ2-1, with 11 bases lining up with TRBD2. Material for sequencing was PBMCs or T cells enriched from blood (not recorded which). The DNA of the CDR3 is TGTGCCAGCAGCCAGGGAACTAGCGGGAGTGTCCCCCATGAGCAGTTCTTC. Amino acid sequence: CASSQGTSGSVPHEQFF.